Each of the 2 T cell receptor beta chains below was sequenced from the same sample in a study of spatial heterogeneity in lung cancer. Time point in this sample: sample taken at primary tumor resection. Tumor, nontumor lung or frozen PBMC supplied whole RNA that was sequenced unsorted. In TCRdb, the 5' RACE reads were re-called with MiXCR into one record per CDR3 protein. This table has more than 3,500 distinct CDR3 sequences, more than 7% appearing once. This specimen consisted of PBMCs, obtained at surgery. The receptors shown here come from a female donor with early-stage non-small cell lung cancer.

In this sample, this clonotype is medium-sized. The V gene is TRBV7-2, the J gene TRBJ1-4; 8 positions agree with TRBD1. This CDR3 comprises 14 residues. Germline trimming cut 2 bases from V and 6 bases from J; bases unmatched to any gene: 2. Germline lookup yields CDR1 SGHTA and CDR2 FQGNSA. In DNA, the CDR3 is TGTGCCAGCAGCTTACAGGGGGCGGATGAAAAACTGTTTTTT. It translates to CASSLQGADEKLFF.

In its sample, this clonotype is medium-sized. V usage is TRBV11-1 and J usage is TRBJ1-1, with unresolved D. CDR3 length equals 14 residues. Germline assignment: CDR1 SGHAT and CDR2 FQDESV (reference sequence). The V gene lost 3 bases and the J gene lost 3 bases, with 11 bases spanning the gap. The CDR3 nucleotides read TGTGCCAGCAGCTTCCGGCGGTTGGACACTGAAGCTTTCTTT. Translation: CASSFRRLDTEAFF.